The 30 T cell receptor beta chains reported below all come from one sample, sequenced in a study of tumor and adjacent non-tumor tissue in lung cancer. Three rounds of nested PCR, following a modified ARM-PCR protocol, produced the TCRbeta library. One entry per CDR3 protein, called by TCRdb with MiXCR from the multiplex PCR reads. The table lists tens of thousands of distinct CDR3 sequences, 55% to 65% of them singletons, with around 28% in the top ten. RNA was extracted from bulk tissue without any cell sorting. This non-tumor lung sample came from over 3 cm beyond the tumor edge. The sequencing sample was made of distant non-tumor lung tissue. Receptors originate from a woman between 70 and 85 years old with non-small cell lung cancer.

Concerning this clonotype itself: The CDR3 end shows no conserved phenylalanine or tryptophan, and so a read error is likely. The chain employs TRBV28 and TRBJ1-5, with D unclear. The CDR3 consists of 12 residues. V was trimmed by 6 bases and J by 1 base, leaving 4 bases between them. Germline CDR1 MDHEN, CDR2 SYDVKM. The CDR3 loop reads CASRRSNQPQHS. The DNA for the CDR3 is TGTGCCAGCAGGAGGAGCAATCAGCCCCAGCATTCT.

Written as DNA, the CDR3 is TGTGCCAGCAGCTACCCAACTACCCCCACTAACGGGAGGTTTCCCTACGAGCAGTACTTC. Translating it yields CASSYPTTPTNGRFPYEQYF. The J gene is TRBJ2-7, the V gene TRBV6-6; 7 nucleotides match TRBD2. This CDR3 region has 20 residues. Losses at the gene ends were 6 bases for V and 2 bases for J; bases not matched to a gene: 25. Germline values: CDR1 MNHNY, CDR2 SVGAGI (reference sequence).

This clonotype was counted at least ten times. The rearrangement links TRBV7-9 to TRBJ1-2, with D hard to call. CDR1 is SEHNR and CDR2 is FQNEAQ in the germline V gene (reference sequence). This CDR3 is built from 13 residues. The V gene lost 1 base and the J gene lost 4 bases, with 7 bases spanning the gap. The CDR3 bases are TGTGCCAGCAGCTTAGGTCTTTTCTATGGCTACACCTTC. Amino acid sequence: CASSLGLFYGYTF.

This clonotype was counted between two and nine times. Relative to the germline gene, one junction end is altered; a read error may explain this. This chain uses TRBV28 with TRBJ1-1, with D uncertain. The germline gives CDR1 MDHEN, CDR2 SYDVKM. The CDR3 sequence is 14 residues long. CDR3 in amino acids: CVSSLNGVRTEAFF. The CDR3 DNA reads TGTGTCAGCAGTTTAAACGGAGTCCGCACTGAAGCTTTCTTT. Full variable domain (remainder filled in from reference TRBV28 and TRBJ1-1): DVKVTQSSRYLVKRTGEKVFLECVQDMDHENMFWYRQDPGLGLRLIYFSYDVKMKEKGDIPEGYSVSREKKERFSLILESASTNQTSMYLCVSSLNGVRTEAFFGQGTRLTVV.

This clonotype was seen only a few times. Just one base apart from a much larger clone, this may be a read error. The J gene is TRBJ2-1, the V gene TRBV28; the match to TRBD2 covers 7 bases. The CDR3 length is 15 residues. CDR1 MDHEN and CDR2 SYDVKM come from the germline V gene. The CDR3 DNA is TGTACCAGCAGTTTAACTCGCGGGAGAAACAATGAGCAGTTCTTC. Its protein product is CTSSLTRGRNNEQFF.

With regard to this clonotype: The junction departs from the called germline gene at one end, perhaps through a read error. The J gene is TRBJ2-7, the V gene TRBV28; D might be TRBD1 or TRBD2, each matching 7 bases. The length of the CDR3 is 14 residues. Germline V gene sequence: CDR1 MDHEN, CDR2 SYDVKM. The CDR3 nucleotides are TGCGCCAACAGGGAGGGACAGTTCTTCTACGAGCAGTACTTC. It encodes CANREGQFFYEQYF.

At least ten counts were recorded for this clonotype. V gene TRBV10-3 combines with J gene TRBJ1-2; 7 bases fit TRBD1. This CDR3 is built from 15 residues. Germline V gene sequence: CDR1 ENHRY, CDR2 SYGVKD. V dropped 2 bases and J dropped 3; count of bases not matched to a gene: 6. The CDR3 region is CAISEGRGSDYGYTF. CDR3 nucleotides: TGTGCCATCAGTGAGGGCAGGGGGTCGGACTATGGCTACACCTTC.

About this clonotype itself: A read error is likely, as this CDR3 ends without the conserved phenylalanine or tryptophan. The chain employs TRBV6-2 or TRBV6-3 and TRBJ1-1; 8 bases line up with TRBD1. Germline V gene sequence: CDR1 MNHEY, CDR2 SVGEGT. With 7 bases clipped from V and 4 bases from J, the junction kept 5 bases outside the gene matches. CDR3 length: 13 residues. CDR3 DNA: TGTGCCAGCACACTAACAGGGGGCACTGAAGCTTTCATT. The encoded protein is CASTLTGGTEAFI.

The J gene is TRBJ2-1, the V gene TRBV7-8; 7 positions match TRBD2. V shed 4 bases, J shed 7 bases, and the junction held 13 bases outside the gene matches. Germline V CDR1 and CDR2: SGHVS, FQNEAQ. The CDR3 consists of 16 residues. The CDR3 sequence is CASSSGTNGMGNEQFF. The CDR3 coding sequence is TGTGCCAGCAGCTCGGGGACTAACGGGATGGGAAATGAGCAGTTCTTC.

As to this clonotype: Its ends do not fully match the called genes, so a read error is possible. CDR3 coding DNA: TGCAGCGTTGAAGTTCTGGTGTCAGATACGGAGTATTTT. Residues: CSVEVLVSDTEYF. The J gene is TRBJ2-3, the V gene TRBV29-1; D remains ambiguous. The CDR3 has 13 residues. Germline values: CDR1 SQVTM, CDR2 ANQGSEA.

Regarding this clonotype: At one boundary the junction diverges from the germline segment, which might be a read error. The chain couples TRBV10-2 to TRBJ1-1; no clear D gene. There are 14 residues in the CDR3. Germline lookup yields CDR1 WSHSY and CDR2 SAAADI. CDR3 bases: TGCGCCACCGCGGGAGGTGGCATGAACACTGAAGCTATCTTT. Protein product: CATAGGGMNTEAIF.

A remark on this clonotype: One end of the junction fails to match germline, which may point to a read error. The V gene is TRBV11-1, the J gene TRBJ2-1, with 8 bases lining up with TRBD2. This CDR3 is 16 amino acids long. Germline CDR1 is SGHAT and CDR2 is FQDESV (reference sequence). The CDR3 loop reads CASSSALAGLYNEQFF. CDR3 bases: TGTGCCAGTAGCTCAGCCCTAGCGGGCCTGTATAATGAGCAGTTCTTC.

In the case of this clonotype: An end of the junction does not agree with germline; a read error may underlie this. This chain uses TRBV29-1 with TRBJ2-5; D is perhaps TRBD2 (6 bases). In germline, CDR1 is SQVTM, CDR2 ANQGSEA. The CDR3 spans 14 residues. This CDR3 reads CSVGRASGGETRHF. The CDR3 coding sequence is TGCAGCGTTGGTCGGGCTTCAGGAGGGGAGACCCGGCACTTC.

With respect to this clonotype: The CDR3 does not end in the conserved phenylalanine or tryptophan, so this is likely a read error. The DNA is left out, because the CDR3 cannot be placed on it with certainty; the CDR3 is given as TCRdb lists it. V and J are TRBV29-1 and TRBJ2-5; TRBD1 reflects the table's D call only, with no check against the DNA. Germline lookup yields CDR1 SQVTM and CDR2 ANQGSEA. The CDR3 is 15 residues long, counting both termini. The CDR3 reads CSVEGGGSVSGTRYL.

Worth noting for this clonotype: At one end the junction does not follow the germline gene, possibly because of a read error. This chain connects TRBV28 to TRBJ2-7; D not certain. The CDR3 spans 14 residues. Germline V gene sequence: CDR1 MDHEN, CDR2 SYDVKM. Written as DNA, the CDR3 is TGTGCCAGCAAACCACGGGCAGTGACCTACGACCAGTACTTC. This translates into CASKPRAVTYDQYF.

Regarding this clonotype: The junction does not match germline at one end; this may be a read error. The chain links TRBV11-1 to TRBJ2-3; weak D call: TRBD2 (6 bases). The CDR3 is 14 amino acids. The V gene's germline CDR1 is SGHAT and CDR2 FQDESV (reference sequence). This chain's CDR3 is CPSSLDREADRQYF. CDR3 in DNA: TGTCCCAGCAGTTTGGATAGGGAGGCAGATAGGCAGTATTTT.

This clonotype was detected a few times. Possible read error: a much larger clone is one base away. The gene calls are TRBV5-5 and TRBJ2-7; 8 bases map to TRBD1. The CDR3 totals 14 residues. Germline CDR1 and CDR2: SGHKS and YYEKEE (reference sequence). CDR3 coding DNA: TGTGCCAACAGCTCGGACAGGGCTGACTACGAGCAGTACTTC. Amino acids: CANSSDRADYEQYF. The variable domain in full, completed from reference TRBV5-5 and TRBJ2-7, reads DAGVTQSPTHLIKTRGQQVTLRCSPISGHKSVSWYQQVLGQGPQFIFQYYEKEERGRGNFPDRFSARQFPNYSSELNVNALLLGDSALYLCANSSDRADYEQYFGPGTRLTVT.

With regard to this clonotype: Sequence at one end of the junction differs from germline and may be a read error. This chain links TRBV6-1 with TRBJ1-5; D call uncertain. Germline CDR1 MNHNS, CDR2 SASEGT. The CDR3 totals 14 residues. This CDR3 is CANSEAQSQEPQHF. The CDR3, as DNA: TGTGCCAACAGTGAAGCGCAGAGTCAGGAGCCCCAGCATTTT.

Points on this clonotype: An end of the junction does not agree with germline; a read error may underlie this. This chain links TRBV28 with TRBJ2-3; a possible D gene is TRBD2 (5 bases). Germline lookup yields CDR1 MDHEN and CDR2 SYDVKM. The CDR3 totals 16 residues. DNA for the CDR3: TGTGCCAGCAGTTTATCCCTAGTGGGAGCCGAAGATACGCACTATTTT. Its translation: CASSLSLVGAEDTHYF. Full variable domain (rest looked up from reference TRBV28 and TRBJ2-3): DVKVTQSSRYLVKRTGEKVFLECVQDMDHENMFWYRQDPGLGLRLIYFSYDVKMKEKGDIPEGYSVSREKKERFSLILESASTNQTSMYLCASSLSLVGAEDTHYFGPGTRLTVL.

The chain combines TRBV20-1 with TRBJ2-3; TRBD2 matches 15 bases. V shed 0 bases, J shed 0 bases, and the junction held 13 bases outside the gene matches. The CDR3 length is 21 residues. Germline assignment: CDR1 DFQATT and CDR2 SNEGSKA (reference sequence). The CDR3 is CSARDPKGLAGGPTSTDTQYF. Written as DNA, the CDR3 is TGCAGTGCTAGAGATCCGAAGGGACTAGCGGGAGGACCTACAAGCACAGATACGCAGTATTTT.

On this clonotype: An end of the junction differs from the germline gene, which may be a read error. The chain is built from TRBV20-1 and TRBJ1-3; D uncertain. This CDR3 contains 12 residues. From germline, CDR1 is DFQATT and CDR2 SNEGSKA (reference sequence). The CDR3 DNA is TGCAGTGCTGTTGTATCTGGAAACACCGTATATTTT. Translating it yields CSAVVSGNTVYF.

This clonotype was seen more than once but under ten times. Its ends do not fully match the called genes, so a read error is possible. The rearrangement joins TRBV11-2 to TRBJ1-6; no reliable D call. Germline V gene data show CDR1 as SGHAT and CDR2 as FQNNGV. The CDR3 runs 12 residues. The CDR3 here is CSSSTRNSPLHF. DNA of the CDR3: TGTTCCAGCAGCACTAGGAATTCACCCCTCCACTTT.

Details on this clonotype: A much bigger clone sits one base away, suggesting this may be a read error. CDR3 bases: TGCAGTGCTTCGCGGGACTTGGAATTCCACGAGCAGTACTTC. It specifies CSASRDLEFHEQYF. This sequence joins TRBV20-1 and TRBJ2-7; D perhaps matches TRBD2 (6 bases). Germline CDR1 is DFQATT and CDR2 is SNEGSKA (reference sequence). CDR3 length: 14 amino acids. V was trimmed by 5 bases and J by 5 bases, leaving 19 bases between them.

Concerning this clonotype itself: Mismatch with germline at one junction end may stem from a read error. This chain uses TRBV4-1 with TRBJ2-2; D is perhaps TRBD2 (5 bases). This CDR3 is built from 16 residues. In germline, CDR1 is MGHRA, CDR2 YSYEKL. The DNA of the CDR3 is TGCGTCAGCAGCCAACACCCCGTTTGGAACACCGGGGAACTGTTTTTT. Translated: CVSSQHPVWNTGELFF.

Notes on this clonotype: A read error may produce the germline difference seen at one junction end. The chain has TRBV5-4 and TRBJ1-1, with no clear D. The CDR3 totals 15 residues. The germline V gene has CDR1 SGHNT and CDR2 YYREEE (reference sequence). CDR3 sequence: CASSPSTGMYTEAFF. In DNA, the CDR3 is TGTGCCAGCAGCCCCTCGACGGGTATGTACACTGAAGCTTTTTTT.

Concerning this clonotype: A read error may account for a junction end that differs from germline. The chain has TRBV5-5 and TRBJ2-2; TRBD1 is a possible D gene (5 bases). Per the germline V gene, CDR1 is SGHKS and CDR2 is YYEKEE (reference sequence). The CDR3 is 13 amino acids. The CDR3 region is CVSSSTAGRELFF. CDR3 nucleotides: TGTGTCAGCAGCTCGACAGCTGGGAGGGAGCTGTTTTTT.

As for this clonotype: At one boundary the junction diverges from the germline segment, which might be a read error. The CDR3 spells CSASARRAGLADNERFF. CDR3 nucleotide sequence: TGCAGTGCTAGTGCACGCCGGGCGGGACTAGCGGACAATGAGCGGTTCTTC. This chain joins TRBV20-1 and TRBJ2-1, with 11 bases fitting TRBD2. Germline CDR1 DFQATT, CDR2 SNEGSKA (reference sequence). This CDR3 contains 17 residues.

On this clonotype: Germline is not matched at one junction end, which may reflect a read error. The chain couples TRBV12-3 or TRBV12-4 to TRBJ1-2; D is undetermined. The CDR3 is made up of 13 amino acids. The CDR3 DNA reads as TGTGCCAGCATTTTAACCCTCGGGCATGGCTACACCTTC. It is translated as CASILTLGHGYTF.

This clonotype was seen more than once but under ten times. The CDR3 carries no conserved terminal phenylalanine or tryptophan, so it likely arises from a read error. This rearrangement joins TRBV7-9 to TRBJ2-3; possible D gene TRBD2, 5 bases. The length of the CDR3 is 13 residues. V lost 11 bases, J lost 6 bases, and 18 bases lay in between. Germline CDR1 is SEHNR and CDR2 is FQNEAQ (reference sequence). The CDR3 nucleotides are TGTGCCGCCATGTTGGGAGAAGTGGATACGCAGTATTAT. Translation: CAAMLGEVDTQYY.

This clonotype has a handful of counts. A read error is likely, as this CDR3 ends without the conserved phenylalanine or tryptophan. The chain employs TRBV4-1 and TRBJ2-3; 9 bases line up with TRBD2. The germline gives CDR1 MGHRA, CDR2 YSYEKL. The CDR3 runs to 17 residues. J gave up 5 bases and V 4 bases, and 13 bases lay outside the gene matches. In DNA form, the CDR3 reads TGCGCCAGCAGCCGAGATTTCGCGGGAGGGCCACAAGATACGCAGTATCTT. It encodes CASSRDFAGGPQDTQYL.